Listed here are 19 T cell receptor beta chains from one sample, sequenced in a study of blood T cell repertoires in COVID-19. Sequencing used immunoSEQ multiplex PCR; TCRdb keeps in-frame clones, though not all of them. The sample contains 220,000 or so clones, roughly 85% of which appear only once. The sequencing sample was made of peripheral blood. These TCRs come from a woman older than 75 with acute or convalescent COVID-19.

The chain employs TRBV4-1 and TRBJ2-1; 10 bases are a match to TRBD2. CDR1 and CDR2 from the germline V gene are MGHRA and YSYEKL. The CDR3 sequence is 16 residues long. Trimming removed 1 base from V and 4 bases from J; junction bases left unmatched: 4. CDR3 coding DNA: TGCGCCAGCAGCCAAGGAAATAGCGGGGGGTACAATGAGCAGTTCTTC. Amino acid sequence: CASSQGNSGGYNEQFF.

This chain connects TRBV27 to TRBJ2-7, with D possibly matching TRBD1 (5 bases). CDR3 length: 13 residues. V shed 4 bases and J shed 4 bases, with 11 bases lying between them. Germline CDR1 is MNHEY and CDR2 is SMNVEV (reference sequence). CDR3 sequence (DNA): TGTGCCAGCAGTTATACCAGGGCATACGAGCAGTACTTC. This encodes CASSYTRAYEQYF.

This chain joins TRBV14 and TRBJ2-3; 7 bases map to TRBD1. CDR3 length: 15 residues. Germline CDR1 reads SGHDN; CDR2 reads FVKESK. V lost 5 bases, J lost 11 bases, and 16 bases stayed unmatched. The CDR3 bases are TGTGCCAGCAGCTTTCGACAGGGCGGAGGTTCGGGGCAGTATTTT. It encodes CASSFRQGGGSGQYF.

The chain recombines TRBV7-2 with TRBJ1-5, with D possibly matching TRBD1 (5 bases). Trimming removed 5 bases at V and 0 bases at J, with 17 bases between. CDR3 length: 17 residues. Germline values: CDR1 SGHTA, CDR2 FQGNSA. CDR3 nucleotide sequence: TGTGCCAGCAGCCCTAAAAGTGGGGGGAATAGCAATCAGCCCCAGCATTTT. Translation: CASSPKSGGNSNQPQHF.

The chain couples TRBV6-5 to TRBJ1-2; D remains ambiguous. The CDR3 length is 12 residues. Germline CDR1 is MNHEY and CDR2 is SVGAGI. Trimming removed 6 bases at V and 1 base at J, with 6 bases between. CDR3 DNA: TGTGCCAGCAGGGGCTATAACTATGGCTACACCTTC. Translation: CASRGYNYGYTF.

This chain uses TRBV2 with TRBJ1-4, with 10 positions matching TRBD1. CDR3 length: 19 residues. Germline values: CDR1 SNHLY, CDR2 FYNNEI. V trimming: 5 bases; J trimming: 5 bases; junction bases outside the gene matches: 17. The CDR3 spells CASSKPPLGTGAFNEKLFF. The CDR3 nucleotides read TGTGCCAGCAGTAAACCCCCTTTGGGGACAGGGGCCTTCAATGAAAAACTGTTTTTT.

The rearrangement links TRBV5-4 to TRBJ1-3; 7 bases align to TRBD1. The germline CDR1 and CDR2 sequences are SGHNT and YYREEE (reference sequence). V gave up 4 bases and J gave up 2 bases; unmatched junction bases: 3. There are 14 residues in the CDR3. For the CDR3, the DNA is TGTGCCAGCAGCCCGGGACAGACTGGAAACACCATATATTTT. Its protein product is CASSPGQTGNTIYF.

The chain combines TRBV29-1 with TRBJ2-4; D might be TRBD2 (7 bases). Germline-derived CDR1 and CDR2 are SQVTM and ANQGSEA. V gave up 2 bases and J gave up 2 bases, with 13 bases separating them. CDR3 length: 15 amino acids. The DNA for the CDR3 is TGCAGCGTTGAACGCGGGGGCGCGACCAAAAACATTCAGTACTTC. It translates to CSVERGGATKNIQYF.

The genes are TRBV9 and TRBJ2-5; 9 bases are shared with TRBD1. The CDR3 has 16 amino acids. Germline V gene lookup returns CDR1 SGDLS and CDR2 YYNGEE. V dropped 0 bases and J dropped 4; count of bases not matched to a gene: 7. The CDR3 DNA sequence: TGTGCCAGCAGCGTAGTTAGGACAGGGGAAGGAGAGACCCAGTACTTC. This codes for CASSVVRTGEGETQYF. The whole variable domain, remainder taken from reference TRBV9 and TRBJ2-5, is DSGVTQTPKHLITATGQRVTLRCSPRSGDLSVYWYQQSLDQGLQFLIQYYNGEERAKGNILERFSAQQFPDLHSELNLSSLELGDSALYFCASSVVRTGEGETQYFGPGTRLLVL.

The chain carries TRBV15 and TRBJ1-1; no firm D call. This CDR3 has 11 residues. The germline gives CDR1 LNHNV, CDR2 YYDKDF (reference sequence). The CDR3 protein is CPGLKRAEAFF. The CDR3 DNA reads TGTCCCGGACTTAAGCGGGCTGAAGCTTTCTTT.

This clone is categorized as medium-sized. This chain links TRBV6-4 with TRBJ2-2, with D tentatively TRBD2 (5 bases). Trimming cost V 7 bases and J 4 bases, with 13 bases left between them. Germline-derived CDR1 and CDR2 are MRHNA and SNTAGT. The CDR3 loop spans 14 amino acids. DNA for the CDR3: TGTGCCAGCACTAGCTCCCCCGGCACCGGGGAGCTGTTTTTT. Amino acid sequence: CASTSSPGTGELFF.

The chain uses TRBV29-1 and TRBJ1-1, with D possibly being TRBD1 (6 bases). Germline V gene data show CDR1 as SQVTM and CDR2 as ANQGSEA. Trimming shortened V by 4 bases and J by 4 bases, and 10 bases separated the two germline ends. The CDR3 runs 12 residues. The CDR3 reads CSVGRGRTEAFF. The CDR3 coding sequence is TGCAGCGTTGGCAGGGGTCGCACTGAAGCTTTCTTT.

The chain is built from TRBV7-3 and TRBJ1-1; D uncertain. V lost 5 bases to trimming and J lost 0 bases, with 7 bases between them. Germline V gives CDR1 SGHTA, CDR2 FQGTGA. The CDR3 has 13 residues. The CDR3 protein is CASSQDMNTEAFF. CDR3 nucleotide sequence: TGTGCCAGCAGCCAAGACATGAACACTGAAGCTTTCTTT.

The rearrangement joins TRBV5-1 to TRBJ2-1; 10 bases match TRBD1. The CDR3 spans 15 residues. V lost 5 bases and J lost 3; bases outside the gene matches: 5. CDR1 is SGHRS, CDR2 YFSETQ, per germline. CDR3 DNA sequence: TGCGCCAGCAGAGGCGGACAGGGGGGCTACAATGAGCAGTTCTTC. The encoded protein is CASRGGQGGYNEQFF.

As DNA, the CDR3 is TGTGCCAGCAGCTTACCGGGACTAGCGGTGTATGAGCAGTTCTTC. Protein sequence: CASSLPGLAVYEQFF. The V and J genes are TRBV5-5 and TRBJ2-1; 11 bases map to TRBD2. Trimming at V came to 2 bases and at J to 8 bases, leaving 6 bases not matched to a gene. Germline V CDR1 and CDR2: SGHKS, YYEKEE (reference sequence). This CDR3 is 15 amino acids long.

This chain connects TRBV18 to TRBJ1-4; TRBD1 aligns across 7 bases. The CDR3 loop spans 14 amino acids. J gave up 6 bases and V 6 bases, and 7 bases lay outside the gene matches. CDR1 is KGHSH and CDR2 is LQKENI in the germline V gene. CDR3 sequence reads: CASSGTARDEKLFF. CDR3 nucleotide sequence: TGTGCCAGCTCGGGGACAGCGAGAGATGAAAAACTGTTTTTT.

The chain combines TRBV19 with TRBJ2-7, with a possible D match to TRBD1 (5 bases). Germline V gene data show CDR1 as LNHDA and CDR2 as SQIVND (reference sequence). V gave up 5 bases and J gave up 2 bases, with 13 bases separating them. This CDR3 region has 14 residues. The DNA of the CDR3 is TGTGCCAGTAGTCGGACATCCGCTACCTACGAGCAGTACTTC. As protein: CASSRTSATYEQYF.

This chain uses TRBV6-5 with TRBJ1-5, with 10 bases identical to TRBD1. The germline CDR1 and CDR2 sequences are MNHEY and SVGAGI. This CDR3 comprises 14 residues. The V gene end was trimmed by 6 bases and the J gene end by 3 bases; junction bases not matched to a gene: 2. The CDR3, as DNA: TGTGCCAGCAGCGGGACAGGGGTCAATCAGCCCCAGCATTTT. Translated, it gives CASSGTGVNQPQHF.

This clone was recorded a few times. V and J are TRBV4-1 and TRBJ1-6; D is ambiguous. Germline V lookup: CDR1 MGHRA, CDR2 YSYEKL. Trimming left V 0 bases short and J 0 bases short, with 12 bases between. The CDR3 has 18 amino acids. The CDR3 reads CASSQDPGAGSYNSPLHF. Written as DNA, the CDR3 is TGCGCCAGCAGCCAAGACCCCGGAGCTGGCTCCTATAATTCACCCCTCCACTTT.